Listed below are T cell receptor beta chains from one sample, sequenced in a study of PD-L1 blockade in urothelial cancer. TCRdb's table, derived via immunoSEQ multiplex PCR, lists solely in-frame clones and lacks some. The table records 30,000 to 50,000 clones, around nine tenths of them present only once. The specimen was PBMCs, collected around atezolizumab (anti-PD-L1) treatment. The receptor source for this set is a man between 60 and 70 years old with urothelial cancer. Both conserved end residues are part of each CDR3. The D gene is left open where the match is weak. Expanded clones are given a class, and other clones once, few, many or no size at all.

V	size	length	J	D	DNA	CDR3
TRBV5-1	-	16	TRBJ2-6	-	TGCGCCAGCAGCTTGCCAGGATCATCGGGGGCCAACGTCCTGACTTTC	CASSLPGSSGANVLTF
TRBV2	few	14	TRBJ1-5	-	TGTGCCAGCAGTGAAAGGGGGAGCAATCAGCCCCAGCATTTT	CASSERGSNQPQHF
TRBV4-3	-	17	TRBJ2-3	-	TGCGCCAGCAGCCAAGCGGGCAGGGCCCTTCATGTTGGTACGCAGTATTTT	CASSQAGRALHVGTQYF
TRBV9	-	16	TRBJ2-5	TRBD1	TGTGCCAGCAGCGTCTTAGCCGGGACAGGGAAAGAGACCCAGTACTTC	CASSVLAGTGKETQYF
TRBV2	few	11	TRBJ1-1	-	TGTGCCAGCAGTCCGGGCACTGAAGCTTTCTTT	CASSPGTEAFF
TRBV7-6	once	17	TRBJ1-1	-	TGTGCCAGCAGCCACACGTCCAGGGGTCTCGGGAACACTGAAGCTTTCTTT	CASSHTSRGLGNTEAFF
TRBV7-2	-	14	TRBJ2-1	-	TGTGCCAGCAGCTTCAATGCACGGGGCAATGAGCAGTTCTTC	CASSFNARGNEQFF
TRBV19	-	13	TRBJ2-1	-	TGTGCCAGTACCCCCCCTGCGGGCAGTGAGCAGTTCTTC	CASTPPAGSEQFF
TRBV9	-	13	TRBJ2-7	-	TGTGCCAGCGGGCTCGGGGAGGACTACGAGCAGTACTTC	CASGLGEDYEQYF
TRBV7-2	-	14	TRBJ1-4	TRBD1	TGTGCCAGCAGCTCCAGGGGGCCACCGGGAAAACTGTTTTTT	CASSSRGPPGKLFF
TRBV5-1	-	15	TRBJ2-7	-	TGCGCCAGCAACTCAGGTCAGGGGGGAACCTACGAGCAGTACTTC	CASNSGQGGTYEQYF
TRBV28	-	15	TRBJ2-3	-	TGTGCCAGCAAGGAGGACAGATTGAGCACAGATACGCAGTATTTT	CASKEDRLSTDTQYF
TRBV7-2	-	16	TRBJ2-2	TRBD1	TGTGCCAGCAGCCGTGACAGGGTTCTCAACACCGGGGAGCTGTTTTTT	CASSRDRVLNTGELFF
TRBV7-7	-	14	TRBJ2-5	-	TGTGCTAGCAGCTTAGCAATGGACATCGAGACCCGGTACTTC	CASSLAMDIETRYF
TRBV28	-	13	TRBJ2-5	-	TGTGCCAGCAGGAAGGGGGGGCAAGAGACCCAGTACTTC	CASRKGGQETQYF
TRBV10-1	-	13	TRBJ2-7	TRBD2	TGCGCCAGCAGTCATAGCGGGGCCTACGAGCAGTACTTC	CASSHSGAYEQYF
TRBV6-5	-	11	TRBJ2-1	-	TGTGCCAGCGGTGCTAGCAATGAGCAGTTCTTC	CASGASNEQFF
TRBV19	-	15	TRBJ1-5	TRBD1	TGTGCCAGTAGAAAGACAGGGGGTGAAAATCAGCCCCAGCATTTT	CASRKTGGENQPQHF
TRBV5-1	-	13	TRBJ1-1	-	TGCGCCAGCAGCATGGACATGAACACTGAAGCTTTCTTT	CASSMDMNTEAFF
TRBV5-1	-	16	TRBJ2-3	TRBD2	TGCGCCAGCAGCCGGTTAGCGGGGGCCAGCACAGATACGCAGTATTTT	CASSRLAGASTDTQYF
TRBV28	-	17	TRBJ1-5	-	TGTGCCAGCAGTACCGCGACAGGAACCTATAGCAATCAGCCCCAGCATTTT	CASSTATGTYSNQPQHF
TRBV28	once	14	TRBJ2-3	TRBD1	TGTGCCAGCACCCCGGGACAGTTCACAGATACGCAGTATTTT	CASTPGQFTDTQYF